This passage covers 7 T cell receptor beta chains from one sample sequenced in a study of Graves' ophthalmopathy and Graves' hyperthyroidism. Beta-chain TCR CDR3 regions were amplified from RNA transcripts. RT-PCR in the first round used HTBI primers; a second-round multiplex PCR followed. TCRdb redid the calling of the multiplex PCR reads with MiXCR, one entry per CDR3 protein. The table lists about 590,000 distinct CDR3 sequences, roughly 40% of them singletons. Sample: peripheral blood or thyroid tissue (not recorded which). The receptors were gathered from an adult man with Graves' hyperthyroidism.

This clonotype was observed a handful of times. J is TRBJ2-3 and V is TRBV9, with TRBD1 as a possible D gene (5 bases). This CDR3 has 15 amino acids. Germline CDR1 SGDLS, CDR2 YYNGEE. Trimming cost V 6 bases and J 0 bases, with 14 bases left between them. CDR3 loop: CASNDVGASTDTQYF. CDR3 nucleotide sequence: TGTGCCAGCAACGATGTAGGGGCTAGCACAGATACGCAGTATTTT.

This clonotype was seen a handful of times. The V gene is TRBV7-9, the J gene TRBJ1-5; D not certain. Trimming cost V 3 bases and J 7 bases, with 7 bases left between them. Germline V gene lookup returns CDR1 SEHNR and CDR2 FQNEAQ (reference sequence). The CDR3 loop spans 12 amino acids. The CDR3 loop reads CASSFLGQPQHF. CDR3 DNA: TGTGCCAGCAGCTTTCTGGGACAGCCCCAGCATTTT.

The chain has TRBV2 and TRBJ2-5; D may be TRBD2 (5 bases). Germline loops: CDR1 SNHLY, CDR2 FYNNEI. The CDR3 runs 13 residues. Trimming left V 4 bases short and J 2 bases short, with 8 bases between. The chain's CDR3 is CASSGTAQETQYF. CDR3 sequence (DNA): TGTGCCAGCAGTGGGACTGCACAAGAGACCCAGTACTTC.

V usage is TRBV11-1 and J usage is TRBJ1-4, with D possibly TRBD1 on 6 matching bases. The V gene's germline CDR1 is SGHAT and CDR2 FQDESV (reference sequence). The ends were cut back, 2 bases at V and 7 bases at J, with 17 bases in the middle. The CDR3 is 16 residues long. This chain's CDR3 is CASSLCSDRGPEKLFF. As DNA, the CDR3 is TGTGCCAGCAGCTTATGTTCGGACAGAGGACCTGAAAAACTGTTTTTT.

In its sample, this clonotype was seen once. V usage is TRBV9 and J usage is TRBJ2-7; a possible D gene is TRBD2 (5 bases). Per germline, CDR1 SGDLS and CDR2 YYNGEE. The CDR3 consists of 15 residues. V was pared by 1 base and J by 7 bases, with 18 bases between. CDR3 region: CASSVFTDSVNEQYF. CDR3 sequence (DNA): TGTGCCAGCAGCGTATTCACGGACTCCGTCAATGAGCAGTACTTC.

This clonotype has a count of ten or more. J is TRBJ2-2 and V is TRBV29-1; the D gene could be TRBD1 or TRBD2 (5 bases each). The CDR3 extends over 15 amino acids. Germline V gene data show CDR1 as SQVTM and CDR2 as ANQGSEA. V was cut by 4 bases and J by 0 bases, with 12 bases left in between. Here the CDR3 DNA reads TGCAGCGTTGGGGGGACCGCCCCGAACACCGGGGAGCTGTTTTTT. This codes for CSVGGTAPNTGELFF.

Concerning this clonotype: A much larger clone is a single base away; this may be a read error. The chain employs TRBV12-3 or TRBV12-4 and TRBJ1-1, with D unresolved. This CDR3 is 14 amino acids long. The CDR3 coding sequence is TGTGCCAGCAGAGAACGGGCTATGAACACTGAAGCTTCCTTT. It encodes CASRERAMNTEASF.